The 6 T cell receptor beta chains in this list originate from one sample, sequenced in a study of blood T cell repertoires in COVID-19. The method was immunoSEQ multiplex PCR; TCRdb's version includes in-frame clones alone and lacks a portion of them. The data hold roughly 130,000 clones, with around 82% observed a single time. Sequencing used peripheral blood. The receptor set was obtained from a woman aged 25 to 39 who had recovered from COVID-19.

This chain connects TRBV6-5 to TRBJ2-6; D perhaps matches TRBD2 (6 bases). With 5 bases removed from V and 4 bases from J, the gap between germline ends came to 12 bases. The germline V gene encodes CDR1 MNHEY and CDR2 SVGAGI. The CDR3 runs 15 residues. CDR3 amino acids: CASSPQSGGANVLTF. The DNA of the CDR3 is TGTGCCAGCAGTCCCCAAAGCGGGGGGGCCAACGTCCTGACTTTC.

V is TRBV5-1 and J is TRBJ2-5; no reliable D call. V shed 5 bases and J shed 2 bases, with 13 bases lying between them. The germline gives CDR1 SGHRS, CDR2 YFSETQ. The CDR3 has 14 amino acids. In DNA form, the CDR3 reads TGCGCCAGCAGTTACGGAGCAACTCAAGAGACCCAGTACTTC. This translates into CASSYGATQETQYF.

J is TRBJ1-2 and V is TRBV3-1 (or the pseudogene TRBV3-2), with D possibly TRBD1 on 6 matching bases. Between the trimmed V and J ends, which lost 4 bases and 6 bases, there was a span of 9 bases. Germline loops: CDR1 LGHDT, CDR2 YNNKEL (reference sequence). This CDR3 has 12 residues. CDR3: CASSPSGDGYTF. Written as DNA, the CDR3 is TGTGCCAGCAGCCCTTCAGGGGATGGCTACACCTTC.

This clone was seen a few times. The gene calls are TRBV7-2 and TRBJ2-1, with a tentative D call TRBD2 (6 bases). The CDR3 totals 14 residues. Trimming pared 6 bases from V and 3 bases from J, leaving 12 bases between. CDR1 and CDR2 (germline): SGHTA, FQGNSA. The CDR3 is CASSLGLGYNEQFF. CDR3 in DNA: TGTGCCAGCAGTCTGGGACTGGGCTACAATGAGCAGTTCTTC. The variable domain in full, completed from reference TRBV7-2 and TRBJ2-1, reads GAGVSQSPSNKVTEKGKDVELRCDPISGHTALYWYRQSLGQGLEFLIYFQGNSAPDKSGLPSDRFSAERTGGSVSTLTIQRTQQEDSAVYLCASSLGLGYNEQFFGPGTRLTVL.

The genes are TRBV30 and TRBJ1-1, with D unclear. This CDR3 is 14 amino acids long. V lost 2 bases and J 4 bases, leaving 14 bases between the germline ends. Germline V lookup: CDR1 GTSNPN, CDR2 SVGIG (reference sequence). The CDR3 nucleotides are TGTGCCTGGAGTTCCCCAGGTGTGGGCACTGAAGCTTTCTTT. Translated: CAWSSPGVGTEAFF. The full variable domain, its missing parts supplied by reference TRBV30 and TRBJ1-1, is SQTIHQWPATLVQPVGSPLSLECTVEGTSNPNLYWYRQAAGRGLQLLFYSVGIGQISSEVPQNLSASRPQDRQFILSSKKLLLSDSGFYLCAWSSPGVGTEAFFGQGTRLTVV.

This sequence joins TRBV29-1 and TRBJ1-2, with TRBD1 matching over 7 bases. With 7 bases clipped from V and 7 bases from J, the junction kept 12 bases outside the gene matches. Germline CDR1 and CDR2: SQVTM and ANQGSEA. The CDR3 is 13 amino acids. The CDR3 nucleotides are TGCAGCGGACTTGAACAGGGGAAGGGTGGCTACACCTTC. This translates into CSGLEQGKGGYTF.